The 4 T cell receptor beta chains given below trace back to one sample, sequenced in a study of vaccination effects on CD4 cells after COVID-19 (dated by TCRdb to 2022 to 2024). Libraries came from the immunoSEQ multiplex PCR assay. The immuneACCESS repertoire file appears here via TCRdb, limited to in-frame rearrangements. These files lack a portion of the clones; in checked studies, under half of the deficit traces to unresolved V genes, and the cause of the others is not known. This sample lists 80,000 to 95,000 clones; 60% to 85% were detected once. About 1% of the sample rests with the top ten. These receptors are not linked to any known antigen. In the ViraFEST assay, PBMC were stimulated with viral peptide pools, and TCR sequencing was then used to find antigen-specific CD4+ T cell clonotypes based on their expansion. After approximately eleven days of culture, CD4+ T cells were isolated with the EasySep CD4+ T cell isolation kit. Each participant got two doses of an mRNA SARS-CoV-2 vaccine, either BNT162b2 or mRNA-1273.

The sequencing here drew on CD4+ T cells from PBMCs cultured with HCoV-OC43 spike peptides, taken after COVID-19 vaccination. Interpreted using the paper, the cell subset or site label stands for: HCoV-OC43 spike overlapping peptide pool stimulation. All receptors derive from a human donor who received a COVID-19 vaccine.

The DNA of the CDR3 is TGTGCCAGCAGCTTGTTGGAAACAGGGGATGGAGACGTGAACATTCAGTACTTC. Its translation is CASSLLETGDGDVNIQYF. The genes are TRBV5-4 and TRBJ2-4; 7 bases fit TRBD1. The J segment lost 7 bases and the V segment lost 1 base, leaving 17 bases of the junction unmatched. The CDR3 loop spans 18 amino acids. Per the germline V gene, CDR1 is SGHNT and CDR2 is YYREEE (reference sequence).

The chain combines TRBV5-1 with TRBJ2-3, with D perhaps assigned TRBD1 or TRBD2 (6 bases each). Trimming pared 4 bases from V and 6 bases from J, leaving 18 bases between. This CDR3 comprises 15 residues. Germline V gene sequence: CDR1 SGHRS, CDR2 YFSETQ. The CDR3, as DNA: TGCGCCAGCAGCCTAGAGTGGGGGGCCTGGGATACGCAGTATTTT. The encoded protein is CASSLEWGAWDTQYF.

This clone was observed a handful of times. CDR3 in DNA: TGCGCCAGCAGCCCGTCGGGGTTCAACACCGGGGAGCTGTTTTTT. It codes for CASSPSGFNTGELFF. The chain links TRBV5-1 to TRBJ2-2; tentative D call: TRBD2 (5 bases). CDR3 length equals 15 residues. Germline assignment: CDR1 SGHRS and CDR2 YFSETQ. The V end was cut by 4 bases, the J end by 2 bases, with 12 bases between. Looking up the rest from reference TRBV5-1 and TRBJ2-2 gives the full variable domain: KAGVTQTPRYLIKTRGQQVTLSCSPISGHRSVSWYQQTPGQGLQFLFEYFSETQRNKGNFPGRFSGRQFSNSRSEMNVSTLELGDSALYLCASSPSGFNTGELFFGEGSRLTVL.

This chain connects TRBV7-2 to TRBJ2-7; D remains unclear. The V end lost 3 bases, the J end lost 6 bases, and 21 bases lay between the germline ends. Germline V lookup: CDR1 SGHTA, CDR2 FQGNSA. The CDR3 is made up of 16 amino acids. The CDR3 loop is CASSFFIGRVIIEQYV. CDR3 DNA: TGTGCCAGCAGCTTTTTCATAGGCAGAGTAATAATCGAGCAGTACGTC.